The present T cell receptor beta chain was sequenced within a study of blood T cell repertoires in COVID-19. Background on the study: PBMCs, B-cell-depleted T cells, or T cells were the source of the cDNA or gDNA that made up the material.

Here immunoSEQ multiplex PCR was the method, and the copy in TCRdb shows in-frame clones only, minus some. The data show roughly 45,000 clones, with 75% to 90% seen just once and about 0.4% held by the top ten. This CDR3 is built from 13 residues. The germline CDR1 and CDR2 sequences are SGHRS and YFSETQ. Trimming took off 0 bases at V and 3 bases at J, with 6 bases between the two ends. This sequence originates from a human donor in a cohort sampled during active COVID-19. Sequences were obtained from peripheral blood. The chain is built from TRBV5-1 and TRBJ1-2; unclear D gene. CDR3 DNA sequence: TGCGCCAGCAGCTTGGGTGACTACTATGGCTACACCTTC. Encoded protein: CASSLGDYYGYTF. The full variable domain, completed using reference TRBV5-1 and TRBJ1-2, is KAGVTQTPRYLIKTRGQQVTLSCSPISGHRSVSWYQQTPGQGLQFLFEYFSETQRNKGNFPGRFSGRQFSNSRSEMNVSTLELGDSALYLCASSLGDYYGYTFGSGTRLTVV.